These 9 T cell receptor delta chains were sequenced from one sample in a study of gamma delta lymphoproliferative disorders and STAT genes. TCRdb reanalyzed the multiplex PCR reads using CATT. There are some 2,500 delta-chain clones in the sample; roughly 1.5% occur only once, and roughly 47% lies in the top ten. Sequencing used genomic DNA taken from PBMCs of patients and controls. The sequencing sample was made of blood. These receptor sequences come from a human donor in good health.

This clone was counted only a few times. This DNA translates differently at residue 6 from the TCRdb protein, which is that of a much larger clone; a read error is likely, and the protein shown is the DNA's own translation. The rearrangement links TRDV2 to TRDJ1; 11 nucleotides agree with TRDD3. CDR3 length equals 18 residues. CDR1 and CDR2 from the germline V gene are GEAIGNYY and EKD. With 0 bases clipped from V and 0 bases from J, the junction kept 8 bases outside the gene matches. The CDR3 sequence: CACDTAGTGGYYTDKLIF. CDR3 sequence (DNA): TGTGCCTGTGACACCGCGGGTACTGGGGGATATTACACCGATAAACTCATCTTT.

This clone was counted a few times. This likely traces to a read error, being one base from a far larger clone. This specimen includes other DNA sequences encoding the same CDR3. This chain joins TRDV2 and TRDJ1; 8 bases are shared with TRDD3. Germline CDR1 and CDR2: GEAIGNYY and EKD. This CDR3 contains 14 residues. DNA of the CDR3: TGTGCCTGTGACAAACTGGGGGGTACCGATAAGCTCATCTTT. Its protein product is CACDKLGGTDKLIF.

On this clone itself: TCRdb's protein for this DNA is that of a much larger clone and differs from the translation at residue 6, likely a read error; the protein shown is the DNA translation. V and J are TRDV3 and TRDJ1; a possible D gene is TRDD3 (5 bases). This CDR3 comprises 16 residues. The V end was cut by 1 base, the J end by 3 bases, with 21 bases between. The germline gives CDR1 TVYSNPD, CDR2 GDNSRS (reference sequence). CDR3 sequence: CAFTNSGDTLPDKLIF. The CDR3, as DNA: TGTGCCTTTACGAATTCGGGCGATACATTGCCCGATAAACTCATCTTT.

As regards this clone: The TCRdb record carries a much larger clone's protein, which differs from this DNA's translation at residue 21; a read error is the likely cause, and the protein listed here is the DNA translation. This sequence joins TRDV1 and TRDJ1; TRDD3 matches 13 bases. The CDR3 consists of 25 residues. Germline-derived CDR1 and CDR2 are TSWWSYY and QGS. The CDR3, as DNA: TGTGCTCTTGGGGAACCGTTACTAACCCGTACTGGGGGATACGCGAAGAAGCTCTACACCTATAAACTCATCTTT. It is translated as CALGEPLLTRTGGYAKKLYTYKLIF.

There are a few counts of this clone. This likely traces to a read error, being one base from a far larger clone. Additional DNA sequences in this sample encode the identical CDR3. The chain combines TRDV1 with TRDJ1; 8 nucleotides align to TRDD3. Looked up from germline, CDR1 is TSWWSYY and CDR2 is QGS. This CDR3 comprises 21 residues. The CDR3 region has the DNA TGTGCCCTTGGGGACGGGCGCTTCCCGCACTTATTGGGGATACAGGACGATAAACTCATCTTT. Its translation is CALGDGRFPHLLGIQDDKLIF.

About this clone itself: The TCRdb record carries a much larger clone's protein, which differs from this DNA's translation at residue 3; a read error is the likely cause, and the protein listed here is the DNA translation. The chain couples TRDV2 to TRDJ1; 11 nucleotides align to TRDD3. The CDR3 is 18 amino acids. Germline CDR1 is GEAIGNYY and CDR2 is EKD. CDR3 sequence (DNA): TGTGCCTATGACACCGTGGGTACTGGGGGATATTACACCGATAAACTCATCTTT. This sequence encodes CAYDTVGTGGYYTDKLIF.

In this sample, this clone turned up many times. A far bigger clonotype differs at one base, so this is likely a read error. V gene TRDV1 combines with J gene TRDJ1, with 13 bases aligning to TRDD3. The CDR3 has 25 residues. CDR1 is TSWWSYY, CDR2 QGS, per germline. CDR3 in DNA: TGTGCTCTTGGGGAACCGTTACTAACCCGTACTGGGGGATACGCGAAGAAGCTCTACACCGATAAACCCATCTTT. Protein: CALGEPLLTRTGGYAKKLYTDKPIF.

This clone showed up just a few times. This likely stems from a read error, as it lies one base from a far larger clone. This specimen includes other DNA sequences encoding the same CDR3. This chain connects TRDV1 to TRDJ1; 7 bases align to TRDD3. This CDR3 is 25 amino acids long. CDR1 and CDR2 (germline): TSWWSYY, QGS. The CDR3 DNA is TGTGCCCTTGGGGAACATTACCCGTTCCTCCCAGTACTGGGGACCCGGGCCTTAAGGACCGATAAACTCATCTTT. Translating gives CALGEHYPFLPVLGTRALRTDKLIF.

Points on this clone: A far more abundant clone sits one base away, making this likely a read error. The sample has other DNA sequences that encode this CDR3 too. The chain is built from TRDV1 and TRDJ1; TRDD3 aligns across 13 bases. Germline V CDR1 and CDR2: TSWWSYY, QGS. This CDR3 has 25 residues. With V trimmed by 1 base and J by 0 bases, 26 bases remained unmatched. The CDR3 protein is CALGEPLLTRTGGYAKKLYTDKLIF. The CDR3 DNA sequence: TGTGCTCTTGGGGAACCGTTACTAACACGTACTGGGGGATACGCGAAGAAGCTCTACACCGATAAACTCATCTTT.